This T cell receptor (beta chain) derives from a study of PD-1 blockade in classical Hodgkin lymphoma. Study outcomes and limitations: Baseline TCR diversity was reportedly lower in newly diagnosed patients than in healthy donors. It was reported as lower still in relapsed/refractory patients. Initiation of nivolumab under 1 year after ASCT led to exclusion of patients. Baseline diversity in complete responders resembled that of newly diagnosed patients.

Some clones are missing from TCRdb's copy, which holds only in-frame ones; the method was immunoSEQ multiplex PCR. The sample yields thousands of clones, less than 75% seen once. In the case of this clone: Its target is not known.

This CDR3 is 13 amino acids long. The V and J ends lost 5 bases and 3 bases, in that order; junction bases with no gene match: 4. Germline V gene data show CDR1 as PRHDT and CDR2 as FYEKMQ (reference sequence). Stated time point: cycle 4 day 1 (C4D1), after more than five weeks of nivolumab. With no exception, relapse followed autologous stem cell transplantation in all patients, and brentuximab vedotin exposure varied. Magnetic negative selection was used to purify CD8+ T cells from thawed PBMCs. This receptor was identified in a human donor with classical Hodgkin lymphoma. The sequenced sample was CD8+ T cells from blood, obtained before the fourth cycle of nivolumab. The rearrangement links TRBV13 to TRBJ2-7, with TRBD2 identical over 7 bases. The CDR3 DNA reads TGTGCCAGCAGCCGCGCGGGAGACTACGAGCAGTACTTC. It codes for CASSRAGDYEQYF.